These T cell receptor beta chains were read from a single sample in a study of glioma-infiltrating T cells after dendritic cell vaccination. Sequencing used immunoSEQ multiplex PCR; TCRdb keeps in-frame clones, though not all of them. The sample holds about 92,000 clones; 65% to 90% are singletons and the top ten take around 14%. The material sequenced was blood, taken before dendritic cell vaccination. Receptors were obtained from a human donor with glioblastoma. Each CDR3 is given with its conserved first and last residue.

J: TRBJ2-7
V: TRBV19
CDR3: CASSIQTGYEQYF

J: TRBJ2-7
V: TRBV4-3
CDR3: CASSQGQGTGYEQYF

J: TRBJ2-7
V: TRBV5-1
CDR3: CASSLAGGVAAYEQYF

J: TRBJ1-4
V: TRBV5-6
CDR3: CASSSDREGEKLFF

J: TRBJ1-4
V: TRBV29-1
CDR3: CSVNTAQTNEKLFF

J: TRBJ2-5
V: TRBV7-2
CDR3: CASSSYQETQYF

J: TRBJ1-3
V: TRBV9
CDR3: CASSLSGNTIYF

J: TRBJ2-7
V: TRBV11-1
CDR3: CASSLQRTAYEQYF

J: TRBJ2-3
V: TRBV19
CDR3: CASKGQVTDTQYF

J: TRBJ2-7
V: TRBV29-1
CDR3: CSVERVASYEQYF

J: TRBJ2-5
V: TRBV7-9
CDR3: CASSPRLAGGPETQYF

J: TRBJ2-5
V: TRBV9
CDR3: CASSASEGGQGARRSTQYF

J: TRBJ2-5
V: TRBV7-9
CDR3: CASSPILAGGQETQYF

J: TRBJ2-5
V: TRBV28
CDR3: CASSSIRLGQGARETQYF

J: TRBJ1-3
V: TRBV19
CDR3: CATSIGGYGNTIYF

J: TRBJ2-7
V: TRBV7-6
CDR3: CASSRESGGAYEQYF

J: TRBJ2-7
V: TRBV27
CDR3: CASSFTSSYEQYF

J: TRBJ2-5
V: TRBV15
CDR3: CATSRDLGARTQYF

J: TRBJ1-3
V: TRBV30
CDR3: CAWSLQSLSGNTIYF

J: TRBJ1-4
V: TRBV5-1
CDR3: CASSLQGAGEKLFF

J: TRBJ2-7
V: TRBV6-6
CDR3: CASSSSGTSGYEQYF

J: TRBJ2-3
V: TRBV9
CDR3: CASSVVSTTSTDTQYF

J: -
V: TRBV5-1
CDR3: CASSLAFSGTYEQYF

J: TRBJ2-7
V: TRBV2
CDR3: CASRRQTTGDEQYF

J: TRBJ1-2
V: TRBV7-2
CDR3: CASSLTPGDRGFGYTF

J: TRBJ2-7
V: TRBV15
CDR3: CATSRDHSPSGGTLGEQYF

J: TRBJ1-1
V: TRBV7-3
CDR3: CASSSYRGRTEAFF

J: TRBJ2-7
V: TRBV30
CDR3: CAWSVGQADGEQYF

J: TRBJ2-1
V: TRBV28
CDR3: CASRVSGSQGEQFF

J: TRBJ2-1
V: TRBV7-7
CDR3: CASSPQPSSGREYNEQFF

J: TRBJ2-7
V: TRBV4-2
CDR3: CASSQGAGTYEQYF

J: TRBJ2-7
V: TRBV4-1
CDR3: CASSRTPGQDNEQYF

J: TRBJ1-2
V: TRBV15
CDR3: CATSRLIRGGGYGYTF

J: TRBJ2-1
V: TRBV5-1
CDR3: CASSLGEGEQFF

J: TRBJ2-7
V: TRBV7-3
CDR3: CASSSLGTGSEQYF

J: TRBJ2-7
V: TRBV7-2
CDR3: CASSLRSHEQYF

J: TRBJ1-1
V: TRBV6-1
CDR3: CASSEDRPAGERTEAFF

J: TRBJ1-1
V: TRBV6-5
CDR3: CASSPLRGTEAFF

J: TRBJ2-7
V: TRBV10-3
CDR3: CAISERAGIYEQYF

J: TRBJ2-5
V: TRBV27
CDR3: CASSLSGREETQYF

J: TRBJ2-7
V: TRBV6-5
CDR3: CASSAGTGLVYEQYF

J: TRBJ1-2
V: TRBV29-1
CDR3: CSVEDRSGVGYGYTF

J: TRBJ1-1
V: TRBV5-1
CDR3: CASSLEGRPGEAFF

J: TRBJ1-2
V: TRBV27
CDR3: CASSLNPGVNYGYTF

J: TRBJ2-5
V: TRBV19
CDR3: CASRDTFIQETQYF

J: TRBJ2-7
V: TRBV5-4
CDR3: CASSIGTGNEQYF

J: TRBJ2-2
V: TRBV2
CDR3: CASTLGLAGAGTGELFF

J: TRBJ2-2
V: TRBV2
CDR3: CASKEWASESTGELFF

J: TRBJ1-3
V: TRBV28
CDR3: CASSFWFTDSGNTIYF

J: TRBJ2-7
V: TRBV5-5
CDR3: CASSRRDREHEQYF

J: TRBJ2-7
V: TRBV18
CDR3: CASSLSPGSYEQYF

J: TRBJ2-1
V: TRBV7-9
CDR3: CASSRGDREQFF

J: TRBJ2-5
V: TRBV5-1
CDR3: CASSAGAGETQYF

J: TRBJ1-3
V: TRBV28
CDR3: CASSVTGASGNTIYF